Listed below are T cell receptor beta chains from one sample, sequenced in a study of blood T cell repertoires in COVID-19. The data were produced by immunoSEQ multiplex PCR, yet TCRdb's version contains in-frame clones alone and is incomplete. The table lists under 200,000 clones, about 80% of them singletons. Specimen: peripheral blood. All receptors come from a human donor with acute or convalescent COVID-19. The donor label of this sample is uncertain. The CDR3 runs from the conserved cysteine through the conserved F or W. D genes are given only for firm matches. Size is omitted from some rows. Given values are once, few, many or a class for expanded clones.

v_gene,d_gene,abundance,j_gene,CDR3aa,CDR3nt
TRBV5-1,NA,NA,TRBJ2-1,CASSRDIPAVDEQFF,TGCGCCAGCAGCCGAGATATTCCAGCGGTCGATGAGCAGTTCTTC
TRBV28,TRBD1,NA,TRBJ1-2,CASSLRQGGSHSGGYTF,TGTGCCAGCAGTTTGAGACAGGGGGGAAGCCATTCAGGGGGCTACACCTTC
TRBV28,NA,NA,TRBJ2-7,CASRGQRYEQYF,TGTGCCAGCCGTGGACAACGCTACGAGCAGTACTTC
TRBV7-9,TRBD1,NA,TRBJ1-2,CASRPRGEGYTF,TGTGCCAGCAGGCCCAGGGGGGAAGGCTACACCTTC
TRBV19,TRBD1,NA,TRBJ1-5,CASSLTGERQPQHF,TGTGCCAGTAGCCTTACAGGGGAGCGTCAGCCCCAGCATTTT
TRBV27,NA,NA,TRBJ2-5,CASGGAGETQYF,TGTGCCAGCGGGGGGGCTGGAGAGACCCAGTACTTC
TRBV28,NA,many,TRBJ2-5,CASSSPPGETQYF,TGTGCCAGCAGTTCCCCCCCGGGAGAGACCCAGTACTTC
TRBV6-1,TRBD1,NA,TRBJ1-1,CASSPSQGEGTEAFF,TGTGCCAGCAGTCCGTCACAGGGGGAGGGCACTGAAGCTTTCTTT
TRBV11-1,TRBD2,NA,TRBJ2-5,CASSLPRLAGQETQYF,TGTGCCAGCAGCCTCCCAAGACTAGCGGGGCAAGAGACCCAGTACTTC
TRBV30,NA,NA,TRBJ2-7,CARGRPYEQYF,TGTGCCCGGGGGAGGCCCTACGAGCAGTACTTC
TRBV5-1,TRBD1,once,TRBJ1-5,CASSLGGGTDYSNQPQHF,TGCGCCAGCAGCCTGGGGGGCGGGACAGATTATAGCAATCAGCCCCAGCATTTT
TRBV28,NA,NA,TRBJ1-1,CASSFPGPEAFF,TGTGCCAGCAGTTTCCCAGGGCCTGAAGCTTTCTTT
TRBV7-8,TRBD2,NA,TRBJ2-3,CASSSLAGLSTDTQYF,TGTGCCAGCAGCTCCCTAGCGGGACTTAGCACAGATACGCAGTATTTT
TRBV2,NA,NA,TRBJ1-2,CASTGGGPTINYGYTF,TGTGCCAGCACCGGGGGAGGTCCCACGATTAACTATGGCTACACCTTC
TRBV12-3/TRBV12-4,NA,NA,TRBJ1-1,CATMDRQNTEAFF,TGTGCCACAATGGACAGACAGAACACTGAAGCTTTCTTT
TRBV19,NA,NA,TRBJ1-2,CASSSDRIPNYGYTF,TGTGCCAGTAGCTCCGACAGGATTCCTAACTATGGCTACACCTTC
TRBV11-2,NA,once,TRBJ1-5,CASSETGLTGQPQHF,TGTGCCAGCAGCGAGACGGGCCTTACAGGTCAGCCCCAGCATTTT
TRBV3-1/TRBV3-2,NA,NA,TRBJ2-7,CASSQSLSSYEQYF,TGTGCCAGCAGCCAAAGTCTCAGCTCCTACGAGCAGTACTTC
TRBV7-3,NA,NA,TRBJ2-5,CASSLTIRETQYF,TGTGCCAGCAGCTTGACTATAAGAGAGACCCAGTACTTC
TRBV21-1,NA,NA,TRBJ1-5,CASSRGRRVGNQPQHF,TGTGCCAGTTCCAGGGGGCGCAGGGTAGGCAATCAGCCCCAGCATTTT
TRBV6-2/TRBV6-3,TRBD2,NA,TRBJ2-7,CASSYSASGFYEQYF,TGTGCCAGCAGTTACTCGGCTAGCGGGTTTTACGAGCAGTACTTC
TRBV7-3,NA,NA,TRBJ2-5,CASSPDPAETQYF,TGTGCCAGCAGCCCAGATCCCGCCGAGACCCAGTACTTC
TRBV5-5,TRBD1,NA,TRBJ2-4,CASSFGTVNIQYF,TGTGCCAGCAGCTTCGGGACAGTAAACATTCAGTACTTC
TRBV4-2,NA,NA,TRBJ2-5,CASSQAGGSQETQYF,TGTGCCAGCAGCCAAGCCGGGGGATCACAAGAGACCCAGTACTTC
TRBV6-5,TRBD1,NA,TRBJ2-5,CASKTGGRETQYF,TGTGCCAGCAAGACAGGGGGCAGGGAGACCCAGTACTTC
TRBV2,NA,NA,TRBJ1-1,CASSKLFRAPEAFF,TGTGCCAGCAGTAAACTCTTCAGGGCCCCTGAAGCTTTCTTT
TRBV2,NA,NA,TRBJ2-2,CASSVQGTNTGELFF,TGTGCCAGCAGTGTGCAGGGCACGAACACCGGGGAGCTGTTTTTT
TRBV3-1/TRBV3-2,TRBD2,NA,TRBJ2-5,CASSQGGGQETQYF,TGTGCCAGCAGCCAAGGGGGGGGCCAAGAGACCCAGTACTTC
TRBV19,TRBD1,NA,TRBJ1-1,CASSKQGASTEAFF,TGTGCCAGTAGTAAACAGGGGGCGAGCACTGAAGCTTTCTTT
TRBV25-1,NA,NA,TRBJ1-6,CASSELEGSDSPLHF,TGTGCCAGCAGTGAATTGGAGGGGTCGGATTCACCCCTCCACTTT
TRBV10-3,TRBD1,NA,TRBJ1-1,CAISGQGRANTEAFF,TGTGCCATCAGCGGACAGGGCCGGGCGAACACTGAAGCTTTCTTT
TRBV2,NA,NA,TRBJ1-3,CASSPDSGNTIYF,TGTGCCAGCAGTCCAGACTCTGGAAACACCATATATTTT
TRBV9,NA,NA,TRBJ1-3,CASSVGQDPRNTIYF,TGTGCCAGCAGCGTAGGACAGGACCCCCGAAACACCATATATTTT
TRBV20-1,NA,NA,TRBJ2-7,CSASSVGHPYEQYF,TGCAGTGCTAGTTCGGTGGGACACCCCTACGAGCAGTACTTC
TRBV5-1,TRBD2,once,TRBJ2-7,CASSRRSGGIDEQYF,TGCGCCAGCAGCCGACGGAGCGGGGGGATAGACGAGCAGTACTTC
TRBV2,TRBD1,NA,TRBJ1-5,CASSYDRGPWQPQHF,TGTGCCAGCAGCTACGACAGGGGGCCATGGCAGCCCCAGCATTTT
TRBV21-1,NA,NA,TRBJ2-5,CASSKPFVGQGQETQYF,TGTGCCAGCAGCAAACCTTTTGTTGGACAGGGACAAGAGACCCAGTACTTC
TRBV3-1/TRBV3-2,TRBD2,NA,TRBJ2-1,CASSQDPPGLGGRSEQFF,TGTGCCAGCAGCCAAGACCCCCCGGGACTAGGGGGTAGGAGTGAGCAGTTCTTC
TRBV2,TRBD2,NA,TRBJ2-7,CASQGGPLAAYEQYF,TGTGCCAGCCAGGGTGGCCCGCTAGCGGCCTACGAGCAGTACTTC
TRBV9,TRBD2,NA,TRBJ2-3,CASSVDGGGQDTQYF,TGTGCCAGCAGCGTAGACGGGGGGGGCCAAGATACGCAGTATTTT
TRBV7-8,TRBD2,once,TRBJ2-7,CASSSLAGDRYEQYF,TGTGCCAGCAGCTCCTTAGCGGGTGATAGGTACGAGCAGTACTTC
TRBV5-1,TRBD2,NA,TRBJ2-5,CASSLALAGGPETQYF,TGCGCCAGCAGCTTGGCCCTAGCGGGGGGCCCAGAGACCCAGTACTTC
TRBV19,TRBD2,NA,TRBJ2-1,CASSMAGAPAYNEQFF,TGTGCCAGTAGTATGGCGGGAGCGCCAGCCTACAATGAGCAGTTCTTC
TRBV30,TRBD2,NA,TRBJ2-2,CAWSSREHGELFF,TGTGCCTGGAGTTCGCGGGAGCACGGGGAGCTGTTTTTT
TRBV10-2,TRBD1,NA,TRBJ2-7,CASSEGGTGRYEQYF,TGCGCCAGCAGTGAGGGGGGGACAGGGCGCTACGAGCAGTACTTC
TRBV25-1,NA,NA,TRBJ1-1,CASSEYGNTEAFF,TGTGCCAGCAGTGAATACGGGAACACTGAAGCTTTCTTT